The following is a TCR beta chain sequence with its context. Its antigen is undetermined. This entry is derived from a study of cytomegalovirus exposure and HLA in healthy donors. Study outcomes and limitations: Most CMV-associated TCR beta chains were later found to appear HLA-restricted. Some public TCRs appeared in many individuals, while most sequences were rare. A later analysis linked around 17,000 TCR beta sequences to HLA alleles at 0.05 false discovery rate. Earlier analysis looked at TCR beta V segments, and most were productive about 90% or about 30% of the time.

PCR employed 60 Vbeta and 13 Jbeta primers. Assay: immunoSEQ multiplex PCR; the TCRdb copy retains only in-frame clones and omits some. The table lists about 130,000 clones, 75% to 85% of them singletons, with roughly 4% in the top ten. This CDR3 region has 16 residues. V gave up 6 bases and J gave up 6 bases; unmatched junction bases: 17. Germline V CDR1 and CDR2: MNHNY, SVGAGI (reference sequence). Sequenced: PBMCs. This chain connects TRBV6-6 to TRBJ2-7; 7 bases align to TRBD2. The TCR was taken from a woman aged 35 to 49 in good health and CMV-seronegative. The CDR3 region has the DNA TGTGCCAGCAGGGACCCAAGCGGGGCCTTTGGGGGCGAGCAGTACTTC. This sequence encodes CASRDPSGAFGGEQYF.